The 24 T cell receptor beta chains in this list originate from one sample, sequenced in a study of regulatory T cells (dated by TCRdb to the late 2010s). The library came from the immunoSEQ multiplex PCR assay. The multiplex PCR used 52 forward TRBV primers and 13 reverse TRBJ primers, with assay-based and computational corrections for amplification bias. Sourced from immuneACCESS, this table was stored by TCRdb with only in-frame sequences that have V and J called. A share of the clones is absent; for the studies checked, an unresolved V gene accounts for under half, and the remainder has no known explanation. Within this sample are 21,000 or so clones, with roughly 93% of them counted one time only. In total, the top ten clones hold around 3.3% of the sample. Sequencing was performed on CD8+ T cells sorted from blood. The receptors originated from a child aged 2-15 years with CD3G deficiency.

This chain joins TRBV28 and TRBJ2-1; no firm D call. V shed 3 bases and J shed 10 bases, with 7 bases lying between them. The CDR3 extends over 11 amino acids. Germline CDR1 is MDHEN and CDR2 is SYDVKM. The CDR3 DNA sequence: TGTGCCAGCAGTTTTGGACGGGAGCAGTTCTTC. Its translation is CASSFGREQFF.

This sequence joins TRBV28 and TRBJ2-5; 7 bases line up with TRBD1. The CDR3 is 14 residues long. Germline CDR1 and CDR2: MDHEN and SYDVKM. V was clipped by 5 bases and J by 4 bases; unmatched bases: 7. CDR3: CASSLTGEGETQYF. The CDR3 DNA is TGTGCCAGCAGTCTCACAGGGGAAGGAGAGACCCAGTACTTC.

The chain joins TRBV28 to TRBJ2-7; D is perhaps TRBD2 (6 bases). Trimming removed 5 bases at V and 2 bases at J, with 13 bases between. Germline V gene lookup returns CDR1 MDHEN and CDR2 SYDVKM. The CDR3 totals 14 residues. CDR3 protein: CASSLRENPYEQYF. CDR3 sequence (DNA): TGTGCCAGCAGTCTCCGGGAGAACCCCTACGAGCAGTACTTC.

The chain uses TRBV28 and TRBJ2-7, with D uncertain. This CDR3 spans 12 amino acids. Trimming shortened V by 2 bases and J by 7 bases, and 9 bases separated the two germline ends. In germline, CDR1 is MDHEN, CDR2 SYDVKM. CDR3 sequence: CASSLPLREQYF. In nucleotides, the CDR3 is TGTGCCAGCAGTTTACCTCTAAGGGAGCAGTACTTC.

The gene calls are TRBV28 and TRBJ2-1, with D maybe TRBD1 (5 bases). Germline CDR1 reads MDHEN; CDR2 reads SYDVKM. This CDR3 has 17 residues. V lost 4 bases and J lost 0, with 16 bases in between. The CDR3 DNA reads TGTGCCAGCAGTTCCCCCAAGGGCAGGGCCTCCTACAATGAGCAGTTCTTC. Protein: CASSSPKGRASYNEQFF.

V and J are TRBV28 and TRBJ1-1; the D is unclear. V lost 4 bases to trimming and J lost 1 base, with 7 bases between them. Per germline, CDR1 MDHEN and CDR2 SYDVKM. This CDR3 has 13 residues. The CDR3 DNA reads TGTGCCAGCAGTTGGGCGGAGAACACTGAAGCTTTCTTT. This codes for CASSWAENTEAFF.

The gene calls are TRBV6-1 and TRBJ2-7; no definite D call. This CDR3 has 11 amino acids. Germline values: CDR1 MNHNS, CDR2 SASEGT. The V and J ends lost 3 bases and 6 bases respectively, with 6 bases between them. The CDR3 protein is CASSDHPEQYF. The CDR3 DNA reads TGTGCCAGCAGTGATCACCCCGAGCAGTACTTC.

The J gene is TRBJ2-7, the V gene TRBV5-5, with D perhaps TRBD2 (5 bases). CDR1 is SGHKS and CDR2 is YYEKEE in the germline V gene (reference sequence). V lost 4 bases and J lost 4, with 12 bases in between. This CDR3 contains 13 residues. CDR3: CASSPPGLYEQYF. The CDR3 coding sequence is TGTGCCAGCAGCCCCCCCGGACTTTACGAGCAGTACTTC.

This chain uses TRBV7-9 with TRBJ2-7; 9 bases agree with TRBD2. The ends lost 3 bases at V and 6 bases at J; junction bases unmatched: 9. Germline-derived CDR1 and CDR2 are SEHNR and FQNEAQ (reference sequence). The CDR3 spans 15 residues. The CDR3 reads CASSLEVAGVAEQYF. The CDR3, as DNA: TGTGCCAGCAGCTTGGAAGTAGCGGGAGTCGCCGAGCAGTACTTC.

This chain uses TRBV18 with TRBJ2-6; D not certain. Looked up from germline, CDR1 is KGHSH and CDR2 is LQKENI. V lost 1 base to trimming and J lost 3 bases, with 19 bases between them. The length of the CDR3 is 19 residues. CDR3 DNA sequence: TGTGCCAGCTCACCACTTCGGTCGGCGGCCCAAAGTGGGGCCAACGTCCTGACTTTC. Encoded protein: CASSPLRSAAQSGANVLTF.

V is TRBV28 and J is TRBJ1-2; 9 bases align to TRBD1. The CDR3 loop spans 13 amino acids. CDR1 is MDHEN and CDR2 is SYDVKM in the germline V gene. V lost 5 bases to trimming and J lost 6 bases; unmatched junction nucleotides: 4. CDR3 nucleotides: TGTGCCAGCAGTCTACAGGGGGCGAATGGCTACACCTTC. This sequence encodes CASSLQGANGYTF.

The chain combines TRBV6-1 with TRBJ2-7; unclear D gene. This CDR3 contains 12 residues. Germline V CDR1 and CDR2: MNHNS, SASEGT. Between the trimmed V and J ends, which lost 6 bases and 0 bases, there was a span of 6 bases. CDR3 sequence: CASSVYSYEQYF. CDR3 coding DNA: TGTGCCAGCAGCGTTTACTCCTACGAGCAGTACTTC.

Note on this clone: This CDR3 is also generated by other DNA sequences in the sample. This CDR3 reads CASRRLAGALGTQYF. As DNA, the CDR3 is TGTGCCAGCAGGAGACTAGCGGGAGCCCTTGGGACCCAGTACTTC. This chain uses TRBV6-1 with TRBJ2-5, with TRBD2 matching 12 bases. The CDR3 extends over 15 amino acids. The ends lost 6 bases at V and 7 bases at J; junction bases unmatched: 9. Germline-derived CDR1 and CDR2 are MNHNS and SASEGT.

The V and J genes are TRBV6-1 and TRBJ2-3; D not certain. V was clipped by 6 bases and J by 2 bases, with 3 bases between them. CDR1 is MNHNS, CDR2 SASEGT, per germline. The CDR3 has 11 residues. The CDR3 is CASRNTDTQYF. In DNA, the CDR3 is TGTGCCAGCAGGAACACAGATACGCAGTATTTT.

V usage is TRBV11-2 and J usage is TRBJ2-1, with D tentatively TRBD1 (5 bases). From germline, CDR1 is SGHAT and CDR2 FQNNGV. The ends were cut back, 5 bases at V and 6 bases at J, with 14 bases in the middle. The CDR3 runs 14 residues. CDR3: CASSALRGSNEQFF. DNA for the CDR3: TGTGCCAGCAGCGCCCTTAGGGGAAGCAATGAGCAGTTCTTC.

The CDR3 coding sequence is TGTGCCAGCGGCCCGGGGAGGGGGCAGGGTCGGGACGAGCAGTACTTC. Residues: CASGPGRGQGRDEQYF. This chain joins TRBV28 and TRBJ2-7; D tentatively fits TRBD1 or TRBD2 (7 bases each). CDR1 MDHEN and CDR2 SYDVKM come from the germline V gene. Trimming took off 8 bases at V and 5 bases at J, with 25 bases between the two ends. The CDR3 covers 16 residues.

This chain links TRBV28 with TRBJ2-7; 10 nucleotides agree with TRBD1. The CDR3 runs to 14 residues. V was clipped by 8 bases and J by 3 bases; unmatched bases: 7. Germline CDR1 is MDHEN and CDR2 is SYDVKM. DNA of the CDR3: TGTGCCAGCGGGACAGGGGTGAGAGACTACGAGCAGTACTTC. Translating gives CASGTGVRDYEQYF. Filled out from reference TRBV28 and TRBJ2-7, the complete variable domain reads DVKVTQSSRYLVKRTGEKVFLECVQDMDHENMFWYRQDPGLGLRLIYFSYDVKMKEKGDIPEGYSVSREKKERFSLILESASTNQTSMYLCASGTGVRDYEQYFGPGTRLTVT.

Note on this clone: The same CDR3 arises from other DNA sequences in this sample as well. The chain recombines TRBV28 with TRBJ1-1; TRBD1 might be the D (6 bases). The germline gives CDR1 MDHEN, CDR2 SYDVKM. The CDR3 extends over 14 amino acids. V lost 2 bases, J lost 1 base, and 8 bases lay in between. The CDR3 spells CASSLRGGNTEAFF. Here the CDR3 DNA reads TGTGCCAGCAGTTTAAGGGGGGGGAACACTGAAGCTTTCTTT.

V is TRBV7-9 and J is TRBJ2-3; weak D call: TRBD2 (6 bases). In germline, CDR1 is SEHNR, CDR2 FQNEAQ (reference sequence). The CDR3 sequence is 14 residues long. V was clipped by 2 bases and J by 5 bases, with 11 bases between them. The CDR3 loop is CASSLNDGGDTQYF. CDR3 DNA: TGTGCCAGCAGCTTAAATGACGGGGGAGATACGCAGTATTTT.

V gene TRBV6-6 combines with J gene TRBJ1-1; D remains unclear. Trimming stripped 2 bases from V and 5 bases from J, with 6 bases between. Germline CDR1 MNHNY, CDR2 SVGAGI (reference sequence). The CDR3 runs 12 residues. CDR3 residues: CASSYGGTEAFF. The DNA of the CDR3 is TGTGCCAGCAGTTACGGAGGAACTGAAGCTTTCTTT.

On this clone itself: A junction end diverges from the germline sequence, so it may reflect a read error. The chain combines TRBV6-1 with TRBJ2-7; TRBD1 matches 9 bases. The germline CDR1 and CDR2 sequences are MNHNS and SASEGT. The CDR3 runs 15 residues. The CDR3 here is CASTEGTGSSYEQYF. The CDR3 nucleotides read TGTGCCAGCACTGAAGGGACAGGGAGCTCCTACGAGCAGTACTTC.

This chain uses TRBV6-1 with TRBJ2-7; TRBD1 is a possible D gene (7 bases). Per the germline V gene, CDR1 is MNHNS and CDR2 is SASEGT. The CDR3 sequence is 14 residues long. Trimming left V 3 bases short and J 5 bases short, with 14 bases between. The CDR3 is CASSDGGGMDEQYF. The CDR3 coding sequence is TGTGCCAGCAGTGACGGAGGGGGCATGGACGAGCAGTACTTC.

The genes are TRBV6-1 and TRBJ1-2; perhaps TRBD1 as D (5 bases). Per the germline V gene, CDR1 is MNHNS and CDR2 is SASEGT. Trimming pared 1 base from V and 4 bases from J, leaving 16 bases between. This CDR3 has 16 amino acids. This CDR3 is CASSEEEVPGSYGYTF. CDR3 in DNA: TGTGCCAGCAGTGAAGAGGAGGTCCCAGGGAGCTATGGCTACACCTTC.

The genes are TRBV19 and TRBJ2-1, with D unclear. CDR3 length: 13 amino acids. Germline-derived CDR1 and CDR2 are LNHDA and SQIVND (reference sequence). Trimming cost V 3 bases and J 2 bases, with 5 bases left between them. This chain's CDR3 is CASSMGTYNEQFF. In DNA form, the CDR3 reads TGTGCCAGTAGTATGGGGACCTACAATGAGCAGTTCTTC.